This TCR beta chain was found in a study of blood T cell repertoires in COVID-19. In the study overall: T cells, B-cell-depleted T cells, or PBMCs supplied cDNA or gDNA.

V shed 3 bases and J shed 4 bases, with 4 bases lying between them. Germline V gene lookup returns CDR1 GTSNPN and CDR2 SVGIG (reference sequence). This CDR3 has 11 amino acids. In the original processing: Reference gene primer amplification gave nucleated cell count estimates. Clones were read by immunoSEQ multiplex PCR, and TCRdb kept only the in-frame ones, dropping some. V, J and clone size were drawn from that table, and D and trimming were deduced from the DNA. Seen here are 450,000 or so clones, 90% observed once, and the top ten hold 0.6%. Participant reports of clinical history set cohort assignment.

The receptor's source is a man aged 18 to 29 who had recovered from COVID-19. The chain combines TRBV30 with TRBJ2-1; D gene uncertain. Sequencing used PBMCs or T cells enriched from blood (not recorded which). CDR3 bases: TGTGCCTGGAGACAGTACAATGAGCAGTTCTTC. Residues: CAWRQYNEQFF.